A selection of T cell receptor beta chains follows, all from one sample in a study of CD4 T cells in relation to SARS-CoV-2 and coronaviruses. Clones were sequenced by immunoSEQ multiplex PCR, and TCRdb holds only the in-frame ones, with some missing. Among more than 35,000 clones listed, around four fifths were seen once. Which antigens these TCRs recognize remains unknown. Sequencing used memory CD4+ T cells from PBMCs, cultured in vitro. The receptors here all came from an adult with COVID-19. CDR3s include the opening cysteine and the closing phenylalanine or tryptophan. The order of the fields is clone size, CDR3 length, J gene, V gene, D gene, CDR3 protein, CDR3 DNA. The D gene is left open where the match is weak. The listing skips clone size in some rows; elsewhere it reads once, few, many or a size class.

- 12 TRBJ2-3 TRBV5-4 - CASSLSTDTQYF TGTGCCAGCAGCCTGAGCACAGATACGCAGTATTTT
- 14 TRBJ2-5 TRBV2 - CASSETSPQETQYF TGTGCCAGCAGCGAGACGTCACCTCAAGAGACCCAGTACTTC
- 14 TRBJ2-1 TRBV6-4 TRBD2 CASSGTSGSNEQFF TGTGCCAGCAGTGGGACTAGCGGGAGCAATGAGCAGTTCTTC
once 17 TRBJ2-1 TRBV7-3 - CASSRQGGKIGNNEQFF TGTGCCAGCAGCCGACAAGGGGGGAAAATAGGAAACAATGAGCAGTTCTTC
few 15 TRBJ2-3 TRBV7-3 TRBD2 CASSSGLAGTDTQYF TGTGCCAGCAGCTCGGGACTAGCGGGCACAGATACGCAGTATTTT
- 15 TRBJ2-7 TRBV6-2/TRBV6-3 TRBD1 CASSGRGTGNFEQYF TGTGCCAGCAGTGGGCGTGGGACAGGAAACTTCGAGCAGTACTTC
- 15 TRBJ2-2 TRBV5-1 - CASSQGPQNTGELFF TGCGCCAGCAGCCAGGGACCTCAGAACACCGGGGAGCTGTTTTTT
- 14 TRBJ2-7 TRBV18 - CASSSSFKEGEQYF TGTGCCAGCTCCTCCTCCTTTAAAGAGGGAGAGCAGTACTTC
- 15 TRBJ2-5 TRBV4-1 - CASSQEARGLETQYF TGCGCCAGCAGCCAAGAAGCTCGCGGTCTAGAGACCCAGTACTTC
- 11 TRBJ2-5 TRBV20-1 - CSARGEETQYF TGCAGTGCTAGAGGGGAAGAGACCCAGTACTTC
- 17 TRBJ2-2 TRBV5-5 TRBD2 CASSLDIETSITGELFF TGTGCCAGCAGCTTGGATATAGAGACTAGCATTACCGGGGAGCTGTTTTTT
- 11 TRBJ2-7 TRBV29-1 - CSVALSYEQYF TGCAGCGTTGCACTATCCTACGAGCAGTACTTC
- 14 TRBJ2-7 TRBV2 - CATSRRTNSYEQYF TGTGCCACCTCTAGAAGGACGAATTCCTACGAGCAGTACTTC
- 11 TRBJ2-7 TRBV28 - CASSTGYEQYF TGTGCCAGCAGCACAGGCTACGAGCAGTACTTC
- 17 TRBJ2-7 TRBV6-2/TRBV6-3 - CASSPRLQSPRAYEQYF TGTGCCAGCAGCCCTAGGCTACAAAGCCCAAGGGCCTACGAGCAGTACTTC
once 12 TRBJ2-1 TRBV24-1 - CATSDFGSPQFF TGTGCCACCAGTGATTTTGGCTCCCCCCAGTTCTTC
- 15 TRBJ1-5 TRBV7-9 - CASSSPAGGNQPQHF TGTGCCAGCAGCTCCCCTGCTGGGGGCAATCAGCCCCAGCATTTT
- 15 TRBJ1-4 TRBV2 TRBD1 CASSEGTGGEEKLFF TGTGCCAGCAGTGAAGGAACAGGGGGGGAGGAAAAACTGTTTTTT
- 16 TRBJ2-5 TRBV11-2 - CASSLVTAALGETQYF TGTGCCAGCAGCTTAGTAACAGCGGCGCTGGGAGAGACCCAGTACTTC
- 15 TRBJ2-2 TRBV4-1 - CASSQDGVPGGELFF TGCGCCAGCAGCCAAGACGGAGTCCCGGGCGGGGAGCTGTTTTTT
few 12 TRBJ1-5 TRBV24-1 TRBD1 CATQGGNQPQHF TGTGCCACCCAGGGGGGCAATCAGCCCCAGCATTTT
few 14 TRBJ2-7 TRBV19 - CASSIKSQGYEQYF TGTGCCAGTAGTATAAAGTCACAGGGTTACGAGCAGTACTTC
once 14 TRBJ2-3 TRBV2 TRBD2 CASSDGRGTDTQYF TGTGCCAGCAGTGACGGGAGGGGCACAGATACGCAGTATTTT
- 18 TRBJ2-7 TRBV2 - CASSAQVGSSVLAYEQYF TGTGCCAGCAGTGCCCAGGTTGGGTCCAGCGTGCTTGCCTACGAGCAGTACTTC
- 14 TRBJ2-6 TRBV5-1 - CASRRAIGANVLTF TGCGCCAGCAGAAGGGCTATCGGGGCCAACGTCCTGACTTTC
once 13 TRBJ2-1 TRBV29-1 TRBD2 CSVEREGRNEQFF TGCAGCGTTGAGAGGGAGGGCCGCAATGAGCAGTTCTTC
- 16 TRBJ2-1 TRBV24-1 - CATSDTRSIPYNEQFF TGTGCCACCAGTGATACGAGATCCATACCCTACAATGAGCAGTTCTTC
- 14 TRBJ1-6 TRBV9 TRBD1 CASSPRTGGSPLHF TGTGCCAGCAGCCCTAGGACAGGGGGTTCACCCCTCCACTTT
- 15 TRBJ2-5 TRBV4-2 - CASSQEQGGGETQYF TGTGCCAGCAGCCAAGAACAGGGTGGTGGGGAGACCCAGTACTTC
- 14 TRBJ2-1 TRBV11-3 TRBD2 CASSSREGYNEQFF TGTGCCAGCAGCTCCCGGGAGGGGTACAATGAGCAGTTCTTC
few 15 TRBJ1-6 TRBV28 - CASKDRSSYNSPLHF TGTGCCAGCAAAGACAGGAGCTCCTATAATTCACCCCTCCACTTT
- 14 TRBJ2-5 TRBV28 TRBD1 CASSSPDRAETQYF TGTGCCAGCAGTTCACCGGACAGGGCAGAGACCCAGTACTTC
- 15 TRBJ2-2 TRBV4-1 - CASSPGGARTGELFF TGCGCCAGCAGCCCAGGAGGGGCGCGGACCGGGGAGCTGTTTTTT
- 14 TRBJ1-1 TRBV18 TRBD1 CASSDGTGGPEAFF TGTGCCAGCTCAGATGGGACAGGGGGTCCCGAAGCTTTCTTT
- 19 TRBJ1-5 TRBV4-1 - CASSQGFSRGSNNNQPQHF TGCGCCAGCAGCCAAGGTTTTTCGCGGGGGAGTAATAACAATCAGCCCCAGCATTTT
once 14 TRBJ2-3 TRBV11-3 - CASSLVSPPDTQYF TGTGCCAGCAGCTTAGTCTCTCCCCCAGATACGCAGTATTTT
once 12 TRBJ1-3 TRBV3-1/TRBV3-2 - CASSEGPNTIYF TGTGCCAGCAGCGAAGGCCCGAACACCATATATTTT
- 13 TRBJ1-1 TRBV7-8 TRBD1 CASSLTGGTEAFF TGTGCCAGCAGCTTAACAGGGGGCACTGAAGCTTTCTTT
- 17 TRBJ1-5 TRBV5-1 - CASSLVPRGVSFFPQHF TGCGCCAGCAGCTTGGTCCCGCGGGGGGTGAGTTTTTTTCCCCAGCATTTT
- 15 TRBJ2-7 TRBV18 TRBD1 CASSPGQGTAREQYF TGTGCCAGCTCACCCGGACAGGGGACAGCACGCGAGCAGTACTTC